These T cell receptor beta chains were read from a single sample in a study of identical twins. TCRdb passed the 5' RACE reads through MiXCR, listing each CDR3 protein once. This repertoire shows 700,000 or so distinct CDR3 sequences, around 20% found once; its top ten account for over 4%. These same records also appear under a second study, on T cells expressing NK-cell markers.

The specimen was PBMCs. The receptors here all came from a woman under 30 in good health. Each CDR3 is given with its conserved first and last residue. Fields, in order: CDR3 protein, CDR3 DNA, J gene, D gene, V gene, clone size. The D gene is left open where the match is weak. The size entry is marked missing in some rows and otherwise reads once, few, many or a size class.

CDR3: CSAPSQSRKTQYF
DNA: TGCAGTGCCCCCAGCCAGTCCCGGAAGACCCAGTACTTC
J: TRBJ2-5
D: .
V: TRBV20-1
size: few

CDR3: CASSYPGTKGEQFF
DNA: TGTGCCAGCAGTTACCCTGGGACAAAGGGTGAGCAGTTCTTC
J: TRBJ2-1
D: .
V: TRBV6-5
size: .

CDR3: CSAMGGNSGANVLTF
DNA: TGCAGTGCTATGGGGGGAAACTCTGGGGCCAACGTCCTGACTTTC
J: TRBJ2-6
D: .
V: TRBV20-1
size: .

CDR3: CSAKGRTGGQDTQYF
DNA: TGCAGTGCCAAGGGTAGAACGGGGGGGCAAGATACGCAGTATTTT
J: TRBJ2-3
D: TRBD2
V: TRBV20-1
size: few

CDR3: CSTSGTGRTDTQYF
DNA: TGCAGCACGTCCGGGACAGGGAGGACAGATACGCAGTATTTT
J: TRBJ2-3
D: TRBD1
V: TRBV29-1
size: many

CDR3: CSAFSPPQGEQYF
DNA: TGCAGTGCTTTTTCACCCCCGCAGGGAGAGCAGTACTTC
J: TRBJ2-7
D: .
V: TRBV20-1
size: few

CDR3: CASNIYISGNEQFF
DNA: TGTGCCAGCAACATATACATTAGCGGGAATGAGCAGTTCTTC
J: TRBJ2-1
D: TRBD2
V: TRBV12-3/TRBV12-4
size: .

CDR3: CASCRQEGDTQYF
DNA: TGTGCCAGCTGCCGGCAGGAAGGAGATACGCAGTATTTT
J: TRBJ2-3
D: .
V: TRBV6-1
size: .

CDR3: CAPAGFGRDDYNEQFF
DNA: TGCGCCCCTGCGGGATTTGGGCGGGACGATTACAATGAGCAGTTCTTC
J: TRBJ2-1
D: .
V: TRBV23-1
size: once

CDR3: CASSRPGHLQETQYF
DNA: TGTGCCAGCAGTCGGCCGGGACATTTACAAGAGACCCAGTACTTC
J: TRBJ2-5
D: .
V: TRBV12-3/TRBV12-4
size: few

CDR3: CASSEGPRQLTYEQYF
DNA: TGTGCCAGCAGTGAAGGTCCGCGGCAACTAACCTACGAGCAGTACTTC
J: TRBJ2-7
D: .
V: TRBV2
size: .

CDR3: CASSRGSSYEQYF
DNA: TGTGCCAGCAGTAGGGGGAGCTCCTACGAGCAGTACTTC
J: TRBJ2-7
D: .
V: TRBV12-3/TRBV12-4
size: many

CDR3: CASSLGQGQTQYF
DNA: TGTGCCAGCAGCTTAGGACAGGGACAGACCCAGTACTTC
J: TRBJ2-5
D: TRBD1
V: TRBV7-9
size: many

CDR3: CASSFGSPLHF
DNA: TGTGCCAGCAGTTTTGGGTCACCCCTCCACTTT
J: TRBJ1-6
D: .
V: TRBV12-3/TRBV12-4
size: many